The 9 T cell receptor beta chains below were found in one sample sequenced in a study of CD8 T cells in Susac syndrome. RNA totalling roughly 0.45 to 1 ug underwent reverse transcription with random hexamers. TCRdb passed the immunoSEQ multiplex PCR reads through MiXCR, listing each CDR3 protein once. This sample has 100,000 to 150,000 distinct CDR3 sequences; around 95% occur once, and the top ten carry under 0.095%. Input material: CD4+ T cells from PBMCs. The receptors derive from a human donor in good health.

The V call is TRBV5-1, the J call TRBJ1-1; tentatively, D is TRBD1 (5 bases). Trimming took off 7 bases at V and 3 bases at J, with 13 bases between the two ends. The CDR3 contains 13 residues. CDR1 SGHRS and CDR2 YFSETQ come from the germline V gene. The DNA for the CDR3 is TGCGCCAGCTCCAGGGTTATCCACACTGAAGCTTTCTTT. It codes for CASSRVIHTEAFF.

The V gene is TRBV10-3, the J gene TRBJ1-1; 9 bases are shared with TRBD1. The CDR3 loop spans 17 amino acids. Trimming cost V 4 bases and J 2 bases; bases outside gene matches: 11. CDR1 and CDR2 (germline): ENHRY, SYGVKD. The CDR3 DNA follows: TGTGCCATCAGTGGGAAGCCGGGACAGGGTCTTAACACTGAAGCTTTCTTT. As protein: CAISGKPGQGLNTEAFF.

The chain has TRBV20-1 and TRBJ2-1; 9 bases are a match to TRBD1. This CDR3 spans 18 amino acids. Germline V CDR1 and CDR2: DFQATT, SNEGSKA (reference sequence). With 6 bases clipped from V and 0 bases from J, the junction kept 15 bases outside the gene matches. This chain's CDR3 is CSALSPGQGPGSYNEQFF. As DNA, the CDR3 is TGCAGTGCCCTCTCCCCGGGACAGGGCCCCGGCTCCTACAATGAGCAGTTCTTC.

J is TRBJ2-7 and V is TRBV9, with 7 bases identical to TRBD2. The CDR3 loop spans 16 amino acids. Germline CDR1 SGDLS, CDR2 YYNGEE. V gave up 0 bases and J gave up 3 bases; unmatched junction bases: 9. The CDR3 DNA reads TGTGCCAGCAGCGTAGAGCCTAGCGGTACCCACTACGAGCAGTACTTC. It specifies CASSVEPSGTHYEQYF.

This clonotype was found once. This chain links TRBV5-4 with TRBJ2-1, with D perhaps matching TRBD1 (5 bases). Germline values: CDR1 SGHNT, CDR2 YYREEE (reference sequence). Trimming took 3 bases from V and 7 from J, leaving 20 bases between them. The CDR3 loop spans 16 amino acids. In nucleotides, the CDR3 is TGTGCCAGCAGCTCTGCCGGGTTTAGGGGTCGAAATGAGCAGTTCTTC. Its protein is CASSSAGFRGRNEQFF.

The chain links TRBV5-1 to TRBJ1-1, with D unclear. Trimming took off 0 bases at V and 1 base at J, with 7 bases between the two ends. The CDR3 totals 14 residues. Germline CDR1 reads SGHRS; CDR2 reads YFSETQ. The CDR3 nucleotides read TGCGCCAGCAGCTTGGAGGGATGGAACACTGAAGCTTTCTTT. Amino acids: CASSLEGWNTEAFF.

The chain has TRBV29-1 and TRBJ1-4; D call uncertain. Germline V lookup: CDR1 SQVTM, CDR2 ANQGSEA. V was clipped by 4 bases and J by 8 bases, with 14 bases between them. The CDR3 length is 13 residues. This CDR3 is CSVVLGSVEKLFF. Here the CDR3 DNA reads TGCAGCGTTGTCCTTGGGTCGGTGGAAAAACTGTTTTTT.

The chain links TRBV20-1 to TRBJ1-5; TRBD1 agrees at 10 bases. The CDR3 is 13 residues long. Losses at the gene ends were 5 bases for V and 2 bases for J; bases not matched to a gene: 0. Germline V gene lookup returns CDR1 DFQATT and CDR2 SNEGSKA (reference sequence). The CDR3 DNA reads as TGCAGTGCTGGGACAGGGGGCAATCAGCCCCAGCATTTT. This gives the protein CSAGTGGNQPQHF.

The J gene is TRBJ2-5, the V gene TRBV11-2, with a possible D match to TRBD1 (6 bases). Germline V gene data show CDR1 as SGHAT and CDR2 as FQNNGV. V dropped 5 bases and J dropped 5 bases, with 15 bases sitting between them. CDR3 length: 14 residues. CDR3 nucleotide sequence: TGTGCCAGCAGCCCCACAGGGCCTGGGGAGACCCAGTACTTC. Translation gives CASSPTGPGETQYF.